These 26 T cell receptor beta chains were sequenced from one sample in a study of molecular identifiers for immune sequencing clone quantification. A single record per CDR3 protein comes from TCRdb applying MiXCR to the PCR reads. The sample consists of about 330,000 distinct CDR3 sequences, 24% of them appearing once. The sample comprised naive CD8+ T cells from blood, with Jurkat cell RNA spiked in. As for subset: FACS-sorted CD8+CD4-CCR7+CD45RA+ naive T cells. The receptors come from a human donor in good health. Some libraries in this study had Jurkat cell RNA spiked in.

This clonotype was counted many times. J is TRBJ2-2 and V is TRBV19, with a weak D call TRBD2 (5 bases). V was trimmed by 6 bases and J by 7 bases, leaving 9 bases between them. CDR1 LNHDA and CDR2 SQIVND come from the germline V gene (reference sequence). The CDR3 has 12 residues. The CDR3 protein is CASSMGSGELFF. CDR3 DNA: TGTGCCAGTAGCATGGGGAGCGGGGAGCTGTTTTTT.

The chain employs TRBV11-2 and TRBJ2-7; 7 nucleotides agree with TRBD2. The CDR3 is made up of 13 amino acids. The V gene's germline CDR1 is SGHAT and CDR2 FQNNGV. The trim removed 3 bases at V and 6 bases at J, leaving 5 bases unmatched. The CDR3 bases are TGTGCCAGCAGCTTGGCAACTAGCGCCGAGCAGTACTTC. This translates into CASSLATSAEQYF.

Worth noting for this clonotype: A much larger clone differs from this one at a single base, so this may be a read error. The rearrangement links TRBV7-9 to TRBJ2-3; unclear D gene. The CDR3 loop spans 15 amino acids. CDR1 and CDR2 (germline): SEHNR, FQNEAQ (reference sequence). The germline V and J ends were trimmed by 1 base and 1 base, with 9 bases remaining between them. CDR3 coding DNA: TGTGCCAGCAGCTTAGTCCTCTACCGCACAGATACGCAGTATTTT. As protein: CASSLVLYRTDTQYF.

This clonotype showed up many times. The chain links TRBV6-2 or TRBV6-3 to TRBJ1-5; tentatively, D is TRBD1 (5 bases). V gave up 6 bases and J gave up 2 bases, with 17 bases separating them. Germline CDR1 and CDR2: MNHEY and SVGEGT. The length of the CDR3 is 16 residues. CDR3 region: CASREPGNGGNQPQHF. For the CDR3, the DNA is TGTGCCAGCAGAGAGCCAGGGAACGGGGGCAATCAGCCCCAGCATTTT.

This clonotype showed up just a few times. The gene calls are TRBV4-1 and TRBJ2-3; D possibly uses TRBD1 or TRBD2 (5 bases each). The V gene lost 4 bases and the J gene lost 3 bases, with 20 bases spanning the gap. Germline CDR1 and CDR2: MGHRA and YSYEKL. This CDR3 spans 17 amino acids. CDR3 sequence (DNA): TGCGCCAGCAGCCTATCCGGGACCCGGATAGGGACAGATACGCAGTATTTT. This sequence encodes CASSLSGTRIGTDTQYF.

This clonotype has at least ten counts. V is TRBV29-1 and J is TRBJ2-1, with 11 bases identical to TRBD2. The V segment lost 1 base and the J segment 8 bases; nucleotides outside the gene matches: 10. Germline V gene data show CDR1 as SQVTM and CDR2 as ANQGSEA. CDR3 size: 16 residues. The CDR3 protein is CSVEVQRTSGLHEQFF. DNA of the CDR3: TGCAGCGTTGAAGTTCAAAGGACTAGCGGGCTGCATGAGCAGTTCTTC.

The V call is TRBV12-3 or TRBV12-4, the J call TRBJ1-1, with 7 bases fitting TRBD1. The J segment lost 2 bases and the V segment lost 6 bases, leaving 9 bases of the junction unmatched. The CDR3 totals 15 residues. For the CDR3, the DNA is TGTGCCAGCAGGCCCCCACAGGGGCTAAACACTGAAGCTTTCTTT. Protein product: CASRPPQGLNTEAFF.

This clonotype was observed a handful of times. This chain connects TRBV19 to TRBJ2-3; 10 positions match TRBD2. V was pared by 5 bases and J by 1 base, with 6 bases of the junction left unmatched. The CDR3 is made up of 16 amino acids. Germline CDR1 and CDR2: LNHDA and SQIVND (reference sequence). The CDR3 sequence: CASSPLAGGGTDTQYF. Written as DNA, the CDR3 is TGTGCCAGTAGTCCCTTAGCGGGGGGAGGCACAGATACGCAGTATTTT. Supplemented by reference TRBV19 and TRBJ2-3, the full variable domain reads DGGITQSPKYLFRKEGQNVTLSCEQNLNHDAMYWYRQDPGQGLRLIYYSQIVNDFQKGDIAEGYSVSREKKESFPLTVTSAQKNPTAFYLCASSPLAGGGTDTQYFGPGTRLTVL.

This clonotype was recorded at least ten times. The chain couples TRBV5-3 to TRBJ1-1, with TRBD1 as a possible D gene (5 bases). TRBV5-3 is designated an ORF whose function remains uncertain. Trimming pared 8 bases from V and 1 base from J, leaving 12 bases between. The CDR3 loop spans 13 amino acids. CDR3 residues: CASSYGQNTEAFF. Here the CDR3 DNA reads TGTGCCAGCAGTTACGGACAGAACACTGAAGCTTTCTTT.

This clonotype has at least ten counts. The CDR3 here is CASSLGGVNQPQHF. Written as DNA, the CDR3 is TGTGCCAGCAGCTTGGGGGGGGTGAATCAGCCCCAGCATTTT. The genes are TRBV7-9 and TRBJ1-5; tentative D call: TRBD1 (5 bases). V was cut by 3 bases and J by 4 bases, with 10 bases left in between. The CDR3 is 14 amino acids. Germline V gene data show CDR1 as SEHNR and CDR2 as FQNEAQ (reference sequence).

Concerning this clonotype itself: Possible read error: a much larger clone is one base away. The CDR3 does not close with the conserved phenylalanine or tryptophan, likely indicating a read error. The chain joins TRBV29-1 to TRBJ2-1; TRBD1 or TRBD2 may be the D gene (5 bases each). CDR1 SQVTM and CDR2 ANQGSEA come from the germline V gene. Deletions cut 5 bases from V and 4 bases from J, with 15 bases between. The CDR3 covers 14 residues. The CDR3 DNA reads TGCAGCGTTCCCTCGGGGCTACCATACAATGAGCAGTTCCTC. This encodes CSVPSGLPYNEQFL.

The rearrangement uses TRBV24-1 and TRBJ2-7; a weak D match, TRBD1 (5 bases). Germline loops: CDR1 KGHDR, CDR2 SFDVKD. The CDR3 sequence is 14 residues long. The V and J ends lost 7 bases and 0 bases respectively, with 12 bases between them. The CDR3 is CATSPRQSSYEQYF. The CDR3 coding sequence is TGTGCCACCAGCCCTAGACAGAGCTCCTACGAGCAGTACTTC.

This clonotype was detected a few times. The chain joins TRBV29-1 to TRBJ2-1, with 8 bases matching TRBD2. This CDR3 contains 16 residues. With V trimmed by 3 bases and J by 8 bases, 15 bases remained unmatched. Per germline, CDR1 SQVTM and CDR2 ANQGSEA. The CDR3 DNA is TGCAGCGTTGACGGAACTGGGGGCGGGAGGAGCGATGAGCAGTTCTTC. Its protein is CSVDGTGGGRSDEQFF.

In its sample, this clonotype was seen many times. The rearrangement uses TRBV7-9 and TRBJ2-7; D remains ambiguous. CDR1 is SEHNR, CDR2 FQNEAQ, per germline (reference sequence). Deletions cut 5 bases from V and 6 bases from J, with 8 bases between. The length of the CDR3 is 11 residues. CDR3 DNA: TGTGCCAGCAGCCGGAGTCTCGAGCAGTACTTC. Translated, it gives CASSRSLEQYF.

In this sample, this clonotype turned up a few times. V gene TRBV23-1 combines with J gene TRBJ1-1; 7 nucleotides line up with TRBD1. TRBV23-1 is an ORF for which the function is uncertain. The CDR3 has 15 residues. J lost 1 base, V lost 3 bases, and 5 bases had no gene match. The CDR3 loop reads CASSHGRGTNTEAFF. The CDR3, as DNA: TGCGCCAGCAGTCATGGCAGGGGGACGAACACTGAAGCTTTCTTT.

This clonotype turned up a few times. This chain connects TRBV9 to TRBJ2-3, with D perhaps given as TRBD1 or TRBD2 (6 bases each). Trimming stripped 4 bases from V and 14 bases from J, with 29 bases between. The CDR3 contains 16 residues. In germline, CDR1 is SGDLS, CDR2 YYNGEE. CDR3 DNA: TGTGCCAGCAGCCCGATCGACAGTCCCTTTGAGGGGGGTTGGTATTTT. The encoded protein is CASSPIDSPFEGGWYF.

At least ten counts were recorded for this clonotype. This CDR3 is CASSLSAGGKEQYF. Written as DNA, the CDR3 is TGTGCCAGCAGTTTATCGGCGGGAGGTAAGGAGCAGTACTTC. The chain combines TRBV28 with TRBJ2-7; 8 nucleotides align to TRBD2. With 1 base clipped from V and 7 bases from J, the junction kept 6 bases outside the gene matches. Looked up from germline, CDR1 is MDHEN and CDR2 is SYDVKM. The CDR3 loop spans 14 amino acids.

Concerning this clonotype: Given a much more abundant clone one base away, this may be a read error. This CDR3 is missing its conserved last phenylalanine or tryptophan, likely due to a read error. The chain links TRBV7-9 to TRBJ1-1; the match to TRBD1 covers 8 bases. The CDR3 runs to 14 residues. The trim removed 5 bases at V and 6 bases at J, leaving 8 bases unmatched. Per germline, CDR1 SEHNR and CDR2 FQNEAQ (reference sequence). The chain's CDR3 is CASSRDRGWPEAFL. The CDR3 nucleotides read TGTGCCAGCAGCCGTGACAGGGGCTGGCCTGAAGCTTTCCTT.

Notes on this clonotype: A much larger clone lies a single base off, so this may be a read error. V usage is TRBV4-3 and J usage is TRBJ1-4; no reliable D call. From germline, CDR1 is LGHNA and CDR2 YSLEER. The CDR3 sequence is 14 residues long. The CDR3 protein is CASSQEGLNEKLLF. As DNA, the CDR3 is TGCGCCAGCAGCCAAGAAGGACTTAATGAAAAACTGTTATTT.

This clonotype was seen only a few times. The chain employs TRBV12-3 or TRBV12-4 and TRBJ2-5, with 8 bases aligning to TRBD1. V shed 3 bases and J 2 bases; nucleotides not matched to a gene: 5. This CDR3 has 15 residues. DNA of the CDR3: TGTGCCAGCAGTTTCGTCAGGGGGCTGCAAGAGACCCAGTACTTC. It codes for CASSFVRGLQETQYF.

The V and J genes are TRBV6-2 or TRBV6-3 and TRBJ2-1; TRBD1 might be the D (5 bases). CDR1 is MNHEY and CDR2 is SVGEGT in the germline V gene. The V and J ends lost 2 bases and 1 base respectively, with 6 bases between them. The CDR3 has 14 amino acids. CDR3 sequence: CASSYDSSYNEQFF. The CDR3 DNA is TGTGCCAGCAGTTACGACAGTTCCTACAATGAGCAGTTCTTC.

This clonotype was picked up a small number of times. The chain couples TRBV24-1 to TRBJ2-2; no clear D gene. Germline CDR1 is KGHDR and CDR2 is SFDVKD. The CDR3 totals 14 residues. V lost 0 bases, J lost 5 bases, and 6 bases lay in between. CDR3 sequence reads: CATSDLLGTGELFF. For the CDR3, the DNA is TGTGCCACCAGTGATTTGTTGGGGACCGGGGAGCTGTTTTTT.

This clonotype was picked up one time. This may come from a read error, since a much larger clone is one base off. The rearrangement joins TRBV28 to TRBJ1-6; D not resolved. The CDR3 is made up of 14 amino acids. The germline gives CDR1 MDHEN, CDR2 SYDVKM. This CDR3 is CASGFRAYNSPLHF. The CDR3 DNA sequence: TGTGCCAGCGGTTTCAGAGCCTATAATTCACCCCTCCACTTT.

V usage is TRBV5-6 and J usage is TRBJ2-6; weak D call: TRBD2 (6 bases). The CDR3 spans 16 residues. V dropped 10 bases and J dropped 0 bases, with 17 bases sitting between them. CDR1 is SGHDT, CDR2 YYEEEE, per germline. CDR3 DNA sequence: TGTGCCGGATCCGGGGGTTGGGTCTCTGGGGCCAACGTCCTGACTTTC. As protein: CAGSGGWVSGANVLTF.

A word on this clonotype: This clone may be a read error of a much larger clone one base away. The V and J genes are TRBV19 and TRBJ2-3; D is ambiguous. CDR1 is LNHDA, CDR2 SQIVND, per germline (reference sequence). The CDR3 spans 13 residues. With 6 bases removed from V and 1 base from J, the gap between germline ends came to 8 bases. CDR3 residues: CASSWVGTDTQYF. The CDR3, as DNA: TGTGCCAGTAGCTGGGTTGGCACAGATACGCAGTATTTT.

V gene TRBV7-9 combines with J gene TRBJ2-2, with D possibly matching TRBD2 (5 bases). CDR1 and CDR2 (germline): SEHNR, FQNEAQ (reference sequence). Trimming shortened V by 3 bases and J by 6 bases, and 8 bases separated the two germline ends. This CDR3 contains 13 residues. The CDR3 protein is CASSFEGSGELFF. In DNA, the CDR3 is TGTGCCAGCAGCTTCGAGGGTTCCGGGGAGCTGTTTTTT.